The T cell receptor (beta chain) described here comes from a study of CD4 and CD8 cells across lung adenocarcinoma regions. CDR1 and CDR2 from the germline V gene are WSHSY and SAAADI. Trimming pared 8 bases from V and 0 bases from J, leaving 14 bases between. The CDR3 length is 16 residues. TCRdb analysed the PCR reads with MiXCR anew, one entry per CDR3 protein. The data contain over 7,500 distinct CDR3 sequences, roughly 49% of them singletons. By its share, this clonotype is medium-sized. The receptor's source is a female donor with lung adenocarcinoma. The CD4 and CD8 labels of this study may be unreliable. The sequencing input was CD8+ T cells from the margin of a lung tumor. The rearrangement joins TRBV10-2 to TRBJ2-6, with D perhaps TRBD1 (6 bases). CDR3: CASGSTGSSGANVLTF. CDR3 nucleotides: TGCGCCAGCGGGTCTACAGGGTCCTCTGGGGCCAACGTCCTGACTTTC.